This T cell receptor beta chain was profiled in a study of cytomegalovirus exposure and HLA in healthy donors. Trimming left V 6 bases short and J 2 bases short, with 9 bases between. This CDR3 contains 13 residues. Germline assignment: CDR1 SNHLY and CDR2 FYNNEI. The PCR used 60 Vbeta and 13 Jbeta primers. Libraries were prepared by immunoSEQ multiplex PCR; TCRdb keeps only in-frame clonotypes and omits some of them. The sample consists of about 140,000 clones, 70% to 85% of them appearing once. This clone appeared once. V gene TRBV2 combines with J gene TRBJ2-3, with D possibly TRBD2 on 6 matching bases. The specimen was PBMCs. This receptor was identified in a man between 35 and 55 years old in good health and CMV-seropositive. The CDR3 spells CASSLAFTDTQYF. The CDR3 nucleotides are TGTGCCAGCAGCCTAGCGTTCACAGATACGCAGTATTTT. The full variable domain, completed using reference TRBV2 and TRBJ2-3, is EPEVTQTPSHQVTQMGQEVILRCVPISNHLYFYWYRQILGQKVEFLVSFYNNEISEKSEIFDDQFSVERPDGSNFTLKIRSTKLEDSAMYFCASSLAFTDTQYFGPGTRLTVL.